These 22 T cell receptor beta chains were all obtained from the same sample, sequenced in a study of shared clonotypes between healthy human individuals. Terminally differentiated effector memory CD45RA+ cells were left out of the naive CD8 fraction, which was CD45RO-negative and positively selected for CCR7. Only in-frame clones appear in the TCRdb table, and some are missing; sequencing was by immunoSEQ multiplex PCR. This sample yields about 600,000 clones, of which 95% to 98% are seen a single time; 0.3% belongs to the top ten. The specimen sequenced was naive CD8+ T cells sorted from blood. The receptors originated from a man aged 25-40 years in good health.

The chain couples TRBV5-6 to TRBJ2-5; D unclear. V was shortened by 4 bases and J by 4 bases, with 14 bases between the two germline ends. The V gene's germline CDR1 is SGHDT and CDR2 YYEEEE. The CDR3 has 14 amino acids. CDR3 residues: CASSPPHTRETQYF. The CDR3 DNA reads TGTGCCAGCAGCCCCCCCCACACCAGAGAGACCCAGTACTTC.

The gene calls are TRBV30 and TRBJ2-7; D gene unclear. Trimming removed 0 bases from V and 5 bases from J, with 8 bases in between. Germline V gene sequence: CDR1 GTSNPN, CDR2 SVGIG (reference sequence). The CDR3 consists of 12 residues. The CDR3, as DNA: TGTGCCTGGAGTGTACGGGCTAACGAGCAGTACTTC. This codes for CAWSVRANEQYF.

The rearrangement links TRBV27 to TRBJ2-1; a weak D match, TRBD1 (6 bases). From germline, CDR1 is MNHEY and CDR2 SMNVEV (reference sequence). Trimming took 5 bases from V and 1 from J, leaving 15 bases between them. The CDR3 covers 16 residues. For the CDR3, the DNA is TGTGCCAGCAGTCCGAACAGGGAGAGGTCCTACAATGAGCAGTTCTTC. Protein sequence: CASSPNRERSYNEQFF.

The V gene is TRBV5-6, the J gene TRBJ2-7; a possible D gene is TRBD1 (6 bases). CDR3 size: 14 residues. V was clipped by 0 bases and J by 0 bases, with 7 bases between them. Germline V gives CDR1 SGHDT, CDR2 YYEEEE. The CDR3 DNA sequence: TGTGCCAGCAGCTTGGGGACAGTCTCCTACGAGCAGTACTTC. Amino acids: CASSLGTVSYEQYF.

The V call is TRBV27, the J call TRBJ1-1; the D is unclear. The germline CDR1 and CDR2 sequences are MNHEY and SMNVEV (reference sequence). The V end lost 0 bases, the J end lost 1 base, and 15 bases lay between the germline ends. The CDR3 contains 17 residues. CDR3 sequence (DNA): TGTGCCAGCAGTTTATCTCCTAACATGTTTGAGAACACTGAAGCTTTCTTT. It codes for CASSLSPNMFENTEAFF.

V and J are TRBV19 and TRBJ1-5, with TRBD1 matching 7 bases. Trimming took 5 bases from V and 7 from J; bases not matched to a gene: 8. The CDR3 loop spans 14 amino acids. CDR1 LNHDA and CDR2 SQIVND come from the germline V gene (reference sequence). The CDR3 DNA reads as TGTGCCAGTAGTGTGACAGGGTACGCCCAGCCCCAGCATTTT. Protein product: CASSVTGYAQPQHF.

This chain joins TRBV7-8 and TRBJ1-2; 9 nucleotides agree with TRBD1. The V segment lost 11 bases and the J segment 8 bases; nucleotides outside the gene matches: 18. Germline V lookup: CDR1 SGHVS, CDR2 FQNEAQ. The CDR3 extends over 15 amino acids. The CDR3 DNA reads as TGTGCCTCAACCACACCCCGGGACAGGGAAGGGGGCTACACCTTC. Translation: CASTTPRDREGGYTF. Drawing the rest from reference TRBV7-8 and TRBJ1-2, the complete variable domain is GAGVSQSPRYKVAKRGQDVALRCDPISGHVSLFWYQQALGQGPEFLTYFQNEAQLDKSGLPSDRFFAERPEGSVSTLKIQRTQQEDSAVYLCASTTPRDREGGYTFGSGTRLTVV.

The chain recombines TRBV5-6 with TRBJ2-7, with D maybe TRBD2 (6 bases). The V end lost 4 bases, the J end lost 5 bases, and 19 bases lay between the germline ends. CDR3 length: 15 amino acids. Germline assignment: CDR1 SGHDT and CDR2 YYEEEE. This chain's CDR3 is CASSPLAGTFHEQYF. CDR3 nucleotide sequence: TGTGCCAGCAGCCCCCTGGCGGGGACGTTCCACGAGCAGTACTTC.

Concerning this clone itself: Other DNA sequences in the sample encode the same CDR3. V gene TRBV10-3 combines with J gene TRBJ2-7, with D tentatively TRBD2 (5 bases). Germline-derived CDR1 and CDR2 are ENHRY and SYGVKD. CDR3 length equals 13 residues. V was trimmed by 0 bases and J by 3 bases, leaving 6 bases between them. CDR3 coding DNA: TGTGCCATCAGTGAGTCGCGGGTCTACGAGCAGTACTTC. Translated, it gives CAISESRVYEQYF.

The rearrangement joins TRBV6-1 to TRBJ2-4; TRBD1 is a possible D gene (5 bases). This CDR3 is 14 amino acids long. Germline lookup yields CDR1 MNHNS and CDR2 SASEGT. With 8 bases removed from V and 0 bases from J, the gap between germline ends came to 11 bases. The CDR3 sequence: CASGTGLAKNIQYF. Written as DNA, the CDR3 is TGTGCCAGCGGCACAGGCCTAGCCAAAAACATTCAGTACTTC.

The V and J genes are TRBV2 and TRBJ1-2; no firm D call. Germline assignment: CDR1 SNHLY and CDR2 FYNNEI. The CDR3 spans 11 residues. The germline V and J ends were trimmed by 7 bases and 1 base, with 4 bases remaining between them. In DNA, the CDR3 is TGTGCCAGCACACTTAACTATGGCTACACCTTC. As protein: CASTLNYGYTF.

The chain employs TRBV4-1 and TRBJ2-3; no clear D gene. CDR1 is MGHRA, CDR2 YSYEKL, per germline. V was cut by 1 base and J by 6 bases, with 11 bases left in between. The CDR3 extends over 14 amino acids. CDR3 sequence: CASSQVDGADTQYF. CDR3 nucleotide sequence: TGCGCCAGCAGCCAAGTCGACGGAGCGGATACGCAGTATTTT.

V and J are TRBV13 and TRBJ2-7; 7 bases are a match to TRBD1. This CDR3 contains 14 residues. CDR1 is PRHDT, CDR2 FYEKMQ, per germline (reference sequence). Trimming took 7 bases from V and 6 from J; bases not matched to a gene: 12. Written as DNA, the CDR3 is TGTGCCAGCACCGACCAACAGAGGGGGCCCGAGCAGTACTTC. Residues: CASTDQQRGPEQYF.

The chain is built from TRBV6-1 and TRBJ2-7; 11 bases align to TRBD1. Trimming took 5 bases from V and 3 from J; bases not matched to a gene: 3. Looked up from germline, CDR1 is MNHNS and CDR2 is SASEGT. CDR3 size: 14 residues. Here the CDR3 DNA reads TGTGCCAGCAGTACGGGACAGGGGGTCTACGAGCAGTACTTC. Its translation: CASSTGQGVYEQYF.

The chain combines TRBV6-5 with TRBJ2-7, with D possibly matching TRBD1 (6 bases). The CDR3 is 11 amino acids. Germline loops: CDR1 MNHEY, CDR2 SVGAGI. Trimming cost V 8 bases and J 6 bases, with 11 bases left between them. The CDR3: CASRTGIEQYF. CDR3 DNA: TGTGCCAGCCGCACAGGGATCGAGCAGTACTTC.

J is TRBJ2-1 and V is TRBV11-3; 9 positions match TRBD2. From germline, CDR1 is SGHNT and CDR2 YENEEA. The V segment lost 3 bases and the J segment 5 bases; nucleotides outside the gene matches: 5. The CDR3 sequence is 15 residues long. DNA for the CDR3: TGTGCCAGCAGCTTGGGGCGGGAGGGCCACAATGAGCAGTTCTTC. Amino acids: CASSLGREGHNEQFF.

The V gene is TRBV27, the J gene TRBJ2-7, with 7 bases matching TRBD1. Germline trimming cut 2 bases from V and 6 bases from J; bases unmatched to any gene: 7. The CDR3 loop spans 14 amino acids. CDR1 is MNHEY and CDR2 is SMNVEV in the germline V gene (reference sequence). The CDR3 reads CASSLVDRESEQYF. The CDR3 DNA sequence: TGTGCCAGCAGTTTAGTCGACAGGGAGAGCGAGCAGTACTTC.

This sequence joins TRBV5-1 and TRBJ2-7; D remains unclear. Germline CDR1 and CDR2: SGHRS and YFSETQ. Deletions cut 0 bases from V and 0 bases from J, with 10 bases between. This CDR3 contains 15 residues. CDR3 in DNA: TGCGCCAGCAGCTTGGTGGCTGCGAGCTCCTACGAGCAGTACTTC. Its protein is CASSLVAASSYEQYF.

The chain joins TRBV10-3 to TRBJ2-7, with D unclear. With 5 bases removed from V and 4 bases from J, the gap between germline ends came to 12 bases. CDR3 size: 13 residues. Germline CDR1 and CDR2: ENHRY and SYGVKD. The CDR3 nucleotides read TGTGCCATCAGTCCGGCCCTAAAATACGAGCAGTACTTC. This gives the protein CAISPALKYEQYF.

A single count supports this clone. The gene calls are TRBV4-3 and TRBJ2-7, with 8 bases fitting TRBD2. CDR1 is LGHNA, CDR2 YSLEER, per germline. CDR3 length equals 15 residues. After removal of 4 bases from V and 3 bases from J, the junction contained 8 bases not matched to a gene. This chain's CDR3 is CASSLGTSGDYEQYF. The DNA of the CDR3 is TGCGCCAGCAGCCTCGGCACTAGCGGCGACTACGAGCAGTACTTC.

J is TRBJ1-5 and V is TRBV15; D perhaps matches TRBD1 (5 bases). The ends were cut back, 4 bases at V and 3 bases at J, with 16 bases in the middle. The CDR3 is 16 amino acids. The V gene's germline CDR1 is LNHNV and CDR2 YYDKDF (reference sequence). This chain's CDR3 is CATSITNGGLNQPQHF. CDR3 DNA sequence: TGTGCCACCAGCATTACCAATGGGGGTCTCAATCAGCCCCAGCATTTT.

As for this clone: The same CDR3 arises from other DNA sequences in this sample as well. The genes are TRBV7-9 and TRBJ2-7; 8 bases fit TRBD1. After removal of 1 base from V and 4 bases from J, the junction contained 6 bases not matched to a gene. This CDR3 region has 15 residues. Per germline, CDR1 SEHNR and CDR2 FQNEAQ (reference sequence). CDR3 DNA: TGTGCCAGCAGCTTAGGTGACAGGGGTCAATACGAGCAGTACTTC. Amino acid sequence: CASSLGDRGQYEQYF.